The sequence of this TCR beta chain was determined in a study of low-dose radiotherapy and immunotherapy resistance in tumors. On the study more broadly: The fractionation for Cohort 1 was 0.5 Gy per fraction every 2 weeks, totaling 6.5 Gy.

This clonotype has ten or more counts. Covering alpha and beta chains, TRAV- and TRBV-specific primers were used for the first-strand cDNA. TCRs were put through about 20 PCR cycles of amplification with Phusion. A constant-region primer and the V-primer adapter served as the primer pair. With in vitro transcription, the isolated mRNA was amplified. TCRdb independently ran MiXCR on the reads; one entry per CDR3 protein. There are 45,000 to 75,000 distinct CDR3 sequences in the sample; 20% to 25% occur only once, and just over 5.5% lies in the top ten. Time point in this sample: before trial treatment. Each donor was administered nivolumab, ipilimumab, aspirin, low-dose cyclophosphamide and low-dose radiotherapy. Sample: PBMCs, taken before treatment. This clonotype was obtained from a male donor with prostate cancer.

The CDR3 protein is CASSQGHSGYEQYF. CDR3 in DNA: TGTGCCAGCAGCCAGGGACATAGTGGGTACGAGCAGTACTTC. V gene TRBV7-8 combines with J gene TRBJ2-7, with D possibly matching TRBD1 (6 bases). Trimming removed 5 bases from V and 4 bases from J, with 15 bases in between. The CDR3 covers 14 residues. CDR1 and CDR2 from the germline V gene are SGHVS and FQNEAQ. Full variable domain (outside the CDR3, taken from reference TRBV7-8 and TRBJ2-7): GAGVSQSPRYKVAKRGQDVALRCDPISGHVSLFWYQQALGQGPEFLTYFQNEAQLDKSGLPSDRFFAERPEGSVSTLKIQRTQQEDSAVYLCASSQGHSGYEQYFGPGTRLTVT.